Ten or more counts support the clone carrying this TCR beta chain. The target antigen is unknown. Germline V gene lookup returns CDR1 LNHDA and CDR2 SQIVND (reference sequence). This CDR3 contains 17 residues. The V gene end was trimmed by 7 bases and the J gene end by 2 bases; junction bases not matched to a gene: 7. This entry comes from a study of T cells in Graves' hyperthyroidism and ophthalmopathy. Study as a whole: At initial diagnosis, before any treatment had begun, peripheral blood was obtained. Study results and caveats: Blood also carried most thyroid clonotypes expanded above 0.001. A median around 5.9 months before onset, the model predicted ophthalmopathy.

Amplification of TCR beta CDR3 regions was performed using RNA transcripts as template. With the HTBI primer set, the TCR CDR3 went through a first round of RT-PCR. Each CDR3 protein is one row after TCRdb ran MiXCR on the multiplex PCR reads. The table records a few hundred thousand distinct CDR3 sequences, approximately 13% of them present only once. Fresh 10 ml peripheral blood yielded PBMCs. Sequenced sample: blood. The sequence was collected from a young woman with Graves' hyperthyroidism that later progressed to Graves' ophthalmopathy. The V gene is TRBV19, the J gene TRBJ2-1; 14 bases line up with TRBD2. DNA for the CDR3: TGTGCCAGTAAGGGGACTAGCGGGAGCCGCACCTACAATGAGCAGTTCTTC. Amino acid sequence: CASKGTSGSRTYNEQFF.